These T cell receptor beta chains were read from a single sample in a study of shared clonotypes between healthy human individuals. TCRdb's table, derived via immunoSEQ multiplex PCR, lists solely in-frame clones and lacks some. The table has about 490,000 clones, 70% to 80% seen once. The sample comprised PBMCs. Receptors originate from a middle-aged woman in good health. Some clones in this sample may be carry-over from other donors' samples. Both conserved end residues are part of each CDR3. The order of the fields is V gene, CDR3 length, J gene, clone size, D gene, CDR3 DNA, CDR3 protein. D genes are given only for firm matches. Only part of the rows carry a size: once, few, many, or a class if the clone is expanded.

v_call: TRBV2
cdr3_length: 15
j_call: TRBJ2-5
clone_size: NA
d_call: TRBD2
cdr3_nt: TGTGCCAGCACCCAGACTAGCGGATCTTGGGAGACCCAGTACTTC
cdr3_aa: CASTQTSGSWETQYF

v_call: TRBV7-3
cdr3_length: 14
j_call: TRBJ1-2
clone_size: NA
d_call: TRBD1
cdr3_nt: TGTGCCAGCAGCTTAAGACAGGGGGCGGACTTAAGCACCTTC
cdr3_aa: CASSLRQGADLSTF

v_call: TRBV5-8
cdr3_length: 12
j_call: TRBJ1-1
clone_size: NA
d_call: NA
cdr3_nt: TGTGCCAGCAGCTCTGGGTGGGATGAAGCTTTCTTT
cdr3_aa: CASSSGWDEAFF

v_call: TRBV6-6
cdr3_length: 13
j_call: TRBJ1-3
clone_size: NA
d_call: NA
cdr3_nt: TGTGCCACCTCTCCCGCGGTTGGAAACACCATATATTTT
cdr3_aa: CATSPAVGNTIYF

v_call: TRBV30
cdr3_length: 14
j_call: TRBJ1-2
clone_size: NA
d_call: TRBD1
cdr3_nt: TGTGCCTGGAACTCCGGGACAGGAGTTTATGGCTACACCTTC
cdr3_aa: CAWNSGTGVYGYTF

v_call: TRBV7-6
cdr3_length: 15
j_call: TRBJ2-7
clone_size: NA
d_call: TRBD2
cdr3_nt: TGTGCCAGCAGCGGACTAGCGGGAGCCATCCACGAGCAGTACTTC
cdr3_aa: CASSGLAGAIHEQYF

v_call: TRBV28
cdr3_length: 14
j_call: TRBJ2-7
clone_size: NA
d_call: NA
cdr3_nt: TGTGCCAGCAAACAGCGGCAAATGACCGACGAGCAGTACTTC
cdr3_aa: CASKQRQMTDEQYF

v_call: TRBV6-1
cdr3_length: 15
j_call: TRBJ1-5
clone_size: few
d_call: TRBD1
cdr3_nt: TGTGCCAGCAGTGAAGCGGCAGGGGGTAATCAGCCCCAGCATTTT
cdr3_aa: CASSEAAGGNQPQHF

v_call: TRBV4-1
cdr3_length: 15
j_call: TRBJ2-3
clone_size: NA
d_call: TRBD2
cdr3_nt: TGCGCCAGCAGCCGCGGACTAGCGGAGACAGATACGCAGTATTTT
cdr3_aa: CASSRGLAETDTQYF

v_call: TRBV2
cdr3_length: 14
j_call: TRBJ2-1
clone_size: NA
d_call: TRBD1
cdr3_nt: TGTGCCAGCAGTGACGGACAGGGTTGGAATGAGCAGTTCTTC
cdr3_aa: CASSDGQGWNEQFF

v_call: TRBV2
cdr3_length: 16
j_call: TRBJ1-1
clone_size: NA
d_call: NA
cdr3_nt: TGTGCCAGCAGTGATCAAGTTGGCAGGGAGAACACTGAAGCTTTCTTT
cdr3_aa: CASSDQVGRENTEAFF

v_call: TRBV28
cdr3_length: 14
j_call: TRBJ2-1
clone_size: NA
d_call: TRBD1
cdr3_nt: TGTGCCAGCAGTCCCCGGGACAGATTCAATGAGCAGTTCTTC
cdr3_aa: CASSPRDRFNEQFF

v_call: TRBV15
cdr3_length: 14
j_call: TRBJ2-6
clone_size: few
d_call: NA
cdr3_nt: TGTGCCACCAGCGTCAGGGATGGGGCCAACGTCCTGACTTTC
cdr3_aa: CATSVRDGANVLTF

v_call: TRBV28
cdr3_length: 14
j_call: TRBJ1-2
clone_size: few
d_call: NA
cdr3_nt: TGTGCCAGCAGTCCCCCTGTGGACAGAGCTGGCTACACCTTC
cdr3_aa: CASSPPVDRAGYTF

v_call: TRBV30
cdr3_length: 11
j_call: TRBJ2-3
clone_size: NA
d_call: NA
cdr3_nt: TGTGCCTGGAGTGGACTGCAGGCGCAGTATTTT
cdr3_aa: CAWSGLQAQYF

v_call: TRBV10-2
cdr3_length: 16
j_call: TRBJ2-3
clone_size: NA
d_call: TRBD2
cdr3_nt: TGCGCCAGCAGTCTTTACGGTAGCGGGGGCACAGATACGCAGTATTTT
cdr3_aa: CASSLYGSGGTDTQYF

v_call: TRBV16
cdr3_length: 14
j_call: TRBJ2-7
clone_size: NA
d_call: TRBD2
cdr3_nt: TGTGCCAGCAGCGCACGGACTAGCGGGAGCGAGCAGTACTTC
cdr3_aa: CASSARTSGSEQYF

v_call: TRBV19
cdr3_length: 14
j_call: TRBJ2-7
clone_size: NA
d_call: TRBD1
cdr3_nt: TGTGCCAGTAGTATTCAGGGGGCCCCCTACGAGCAGTACTTC
cdr3_aa: CASSIQGAPYEQYF

v_call: TRBV5-4
cdr3_length: 14
j_call: TRBJ1-1
clone_size: NA
d_call: NA
cdr3_nt: TGTGCCAGCAGCACCGACGACAGGAACACTGAAGCTTTCTTT
cdr3_aa: CASSTDDRNTEAFF

v_call: TRBV15
cdr3_length: 14
j_call: TRBJ1-5
clone_size: NA
d_call: TRBD1
cdr3_nt: TGTGCCACCAGCAGAAGACAGGGTCATCAGCCCCAGCATTTT
cdr3_aa: CATSRRQGHQPQHF

v_call: TRBV2
cdr3_length: 14
j_call: TRBJ1-5
clone_size: NA
d_call: TRBD1
cdr3_nt: TGTGCCAGCAGTGGGACAGGGAGCAATCAGCCCCAGCATTTT
cdr3_aa: CASSGTGSNQPQHF

v_call: TRBV29-1
cdr3_length: 18
j_call: TRBJ2-3
clone_size: NA
d_call: NA
cdr3_nt: TGCAGCGTTGAAGGTCGTCCACGCGCAGCGGCCCCCACAGATACGCAGTATTTT
cdr3_aa: CSVEGRPRAAAPTDTQYF

v_call: TRBV7-2
cdr3_length: 14
j_call: TRBJ1-5
clone_size: NA
d_call: NA
cdr3_nt: TGTGCCAGCAGCTTCGGAGTTGGCGATCAGCCCCAGCATTTT
cdr3_aa: CASSFGVGDQPQHF

v_call: TRBV28
cdr3_length: 14
j_call: TRBJ1-4
clone_size: NA
d_call: NA
cdr3_nt: TGTGCCAGCTCTCGGGCGGGGTCTGGGGAAAAACTGTTTTTT
cdr3_aa: CASSRAGSGEKLFF

v_call: TRBV10-3
cdr3_length: 16
j_call: TRBJ2-7
clone_size: NA
d_call: TRBD2
cdr3_nt: TGTGCCACCAAGAGTAATAGCGGGAGAAATGCCTACGAGCAGTACTTC
cdr3_aa: CATKSNSGRNAYEQYF

v_call: TRBV2
cdr3_length: 16
j_call: TRBJ1-3
clone_size: few
d_call: TRBD1
cdr3_nt: TGTGCCAGCAGTGAATCCCGGGACAGCTCTGGAAACACCATATATTTT
cdr3_aa: CASSESRDSSGNTIYF

v_call: TRBV14
cdr3_length: 17
j_call: TRBJ1-2
clone_size: NA
d_call: NA
cdr3_nt: TGTGCCAGCAGCCGGACCGGTAGACAGGTCTCTAACTATGGCTACACCTTC
cdr3_aa: CASSRTGRQVSNYGYTF

v_call: TRBV6-5
cdr3_length: 14
j_call: TRBJ1-1
clone_size: many
d_call: NA
cdr3_nt: TGTGCCAGCACCTCGAGGGGGACGGCGACTGAAGCTTTCTTT
cdr3_aa: CASTSRGTATEAFF

v_call: TRBV28
cdr3_length: 16
j_call: TRBJ2-7
clone_size: NA
d_call: TRBD2
cdr3_nt: TGTGCCAGCAGTCCCCCTCGCGTGCGGGGGAGGGACGAGCAGTACTTC
cdr3_aa: CASSPPRVRGRDEQYF

v_call: TRBV10-3
cdr3_length: 12
j_call: TRBJ2-1
clone_size: NA
d_call: NA
cdr3_nt: TGTGCCATCAGTCCAGGGGTTGGTGAGCAGTTCTTC
cdr3_aa: CAISPGVGEQFF

v_call: TRBV9
cdr3_length: 16
j_call: TRBJ1-6
clone_size: once
d_call: TRBD1
cdr3_nt: TGTGCCAGCAGTGAGGGGACAGCCAGATATAATTCACCCCTCCACTTT
cdr3_aa: CASSEGTARYNSPLHF

v_call: TRBV5-1
cdr3_length: 15
j_call: TRBJ2-3
clone_size: NA
d_call: NA
cdr3_nt: TGCGCCAGCACAGGAGACGGAAACTTCGCGGATACGCAGTATTTT
cdr3_aa: CASTGDGNFADTQYF

v_call: TRBV5-1
cdr3_length: 12
j_call: TRBJ2-7
clone_size: few
d_call: NA
cdr3_nt: TGCGCCAGCAGCTTAGCGGCGGGCGAGCAGTACTTC
cdr3_aa: CASSLAAGEQYF

v_call: TRBV2
cdr3_length: 13
j_call: TRBJ1-4
clone_size: NA
d_call: NA
cdr3_nt: TGTGCCAGCAGTGGGGGCCTTAATGAAAAACTGTTTTTT
cdr3_aa: CASSGGLNEKLFF

v_call: TRBV7-9
cdr3_length: 14
j_call: TRBJ1-1
clone_size: NA
d_call: TRBD1
cdr3_nt: TGTGCCAGCAGACTTCAGGGGGCGCTTACTGAAGCTTTCTTT
cdr3_aa: CASRLQGALTEAFF

v_call: TRBV30
cdr3_length: 16
j_call: TRBJ2-7
clone_size: NA
d_call: TRBD2
cdr3_nt: TGTGCCTGGAGCCCACGGACTAGCGGGAGAGGCCACGAGCAGTACTTC
cdr3_aa: CAWSPRTSGRGHEQYF

v_call: TRBV30
cdr3_length: 11
j_call: TRBJ1-4
clone_size: NA
d_call: NA
cdr3_nt: TGTGCCTGGAGTGAAAGGAGAGAACTGTTTTTT
cdr3_aa: CAWSERRELFF

v_call: TRBV7-9
cdr3_length: 16
j_call: TRBJ2-7
clone_size: NA
d_call: NA
cdr3_nt: TGTGCCAGCAGCTCTTCTTCGACAGGTCATGGCTACGAGCAGTACTTC
cdr3_aa: CASSSSSTGHGYEQYF

v_call: TRBV30
cdr3_length: 14
j_call: TRBJ1-5
clone_size: once
d_call: NA
cdr3_nt: TGTGCCTGGAGTCTCAATGCGGGCAATCAGCCCCAGCATTTT
cdr3_aa: CAWSLNAGNQPQHF

v_call: TRBV18
cdr3_length: 13
j_call: TRBJ1-1
clone_size: few
d_call: NA
cdr3_nt: TGTGCCAGCTCACCAACAGGGAGCACTGAAGCTTTCTTT
cdr3_aa: CASSPTGSTEAFF

v_call: TRBV7-3
cdr3_length: 13
j_call: TRBJ2-1
clone_size: NA
d_call: NA
cdr3_nt: TGTGCCAGCAGCCTAGGATCCTACAATGAGCAGTTCTTC
cdr3_aa: CASSLGSYNEQFF

v_call: TRBV7-8
cdr3_length: 15
j_call: TRBJ1-4
clone_size: NA
d_call: NA
cdr3_nt: TGTGCCAGCAGCCCCTCGTCCCATCGGAATGAAAAACTGTTTTTT
cdr3_aa: CASSPSSHRNEKLFF

v_call: TRBV5-6
cdr3_length: 14
j_call: TRBJ1-2
clone_size: NA
d_call: TRBD1
cdr3_nt: TGTGCCAGCAGCCGGACAGGGGGGATCTATGGCTACACCTTC
cdr3_aa: CASSRTGGIYGYTF

v_call: TRBV5-1
cdr3_length: 15
j_call: TRBJ2-5
clone_size: NA
d_call: TRBD1
cdr3_nt: TGCGCCAGCAGCTGGGGGGACAGGGCTTGGGAGACCCAGTACTTC
cdr3_aa: CASSWGDRAWETQYF

v_call: TRBV19
cdr3_length: 14
j_call: TRBJ2-3
clone_size: NA
d_call: NA
cdr3_nt: TGTGCCACCTCTCGCTATAGGGGCACAGATACGCAGTATTTT
cdr3_aa: CATSRYRGTDTQYF

v_call: TRBV27
cdr3_length: 13
j_call: TRBJ2-7
clone_size: NA
d_call: NA
cdr3_nt: TGTGCCAGCAGTGTGGCCAGCTCCTACGAGCAGTACTTC
cdr3_aa: CASSVASSYEQYF

v_call: TRBV18
cdr3_length: 14
j_call: TRBJ1-2
clone_size: NA
d_call: NA
cdr3_nt: TGTGCCAGCTCACAAACCCAGGATGACTATGGCTACACCTTC
cdr3_aa: CASSQTQDDYGYTF

v_call: TRBV7-9
cdr3_length: 14
j_call: TRBJ2-7
clone_size: NA
d_call: TRBD2
cdr3_nt: TGTGCCAGCAGCTTACAGCGGGGGGGCTACGAGCAGTACTTC
cdr3_aa: CASSLQRGGYEQYF

v_call: TRBV9
cdr3_length: 15
j_call: TRBJ2-2
clone_size: NA
d_call: NA
cdr3_nt: TGTGCCAGCAGCGTAGATGCGGGATGGACCGGGGAGCTGTTTTTT
cdr3_aa: CASSVDAGWTGELFF

v_call: TRBV6-1
cdr3_length: 12
j_call: TRBJ2-7
clone_size: NA
d_call: NA
cdr3_nt: TGTGCCAGCAGTGAGCAGGCGAACGAGCAGTACTTC
cdr3_aa: CASSEQANEQYF

v_call: TRBV7-9
cdr3_length: 18
j_call: TRBJ2-3
clone_size: few
d_call: TRBD2
cdr3_nt: TGTGCCAGCAGCTTAGCGGCCGCGGCGGGAGGCTCCACAGATACGCAGTATTTT
cdr3_aa: CASSLAAAAGGSTDTQYF